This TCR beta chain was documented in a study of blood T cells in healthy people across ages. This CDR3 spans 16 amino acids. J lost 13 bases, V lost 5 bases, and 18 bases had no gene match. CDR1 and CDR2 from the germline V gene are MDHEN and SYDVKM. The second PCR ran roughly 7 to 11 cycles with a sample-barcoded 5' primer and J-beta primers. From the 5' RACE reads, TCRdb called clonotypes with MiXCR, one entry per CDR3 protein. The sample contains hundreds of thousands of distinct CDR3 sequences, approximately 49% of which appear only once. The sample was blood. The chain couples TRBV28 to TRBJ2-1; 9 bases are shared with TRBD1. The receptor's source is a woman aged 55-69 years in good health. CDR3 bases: TGTGCCAGCAGTCCGGCGGGACAGGGTGGGACAGAGACCCAGTTCTTC. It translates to CASSPAGQGGTETQFF.